What follows describes a single T cell receptor (beta chain). This specimen belongs to a study of technical replicates of blood from several donors. TCRdb's copy holds only in-frame clones and misses some; the assay was immunoSEQ multiplex PCR. The sample consists of about 70,000 clones, about 89% of them appearing once. Trimming left V 3 bases short and J 5 bases short, with 14 bases between. The CDR3 runs to 15 residues. Germline V gene data show CDR1 as SNHLY and CDR2 as FYNNEI. The sequence came from a human donor in good health. Some clones in this sample may be carry-over from other donors' samples. What was sequenced was PBMCs. The chain carries TRBV2 and TRBJ2-1; possibly TRBD1 for D (6 bases). The CDR3, as DNA: TGTGCCAGCAGTGACTGGCAGGGGAATCACAATGAGCAGTTCTTC. Translation: CASSDWQGNHNEQFF.